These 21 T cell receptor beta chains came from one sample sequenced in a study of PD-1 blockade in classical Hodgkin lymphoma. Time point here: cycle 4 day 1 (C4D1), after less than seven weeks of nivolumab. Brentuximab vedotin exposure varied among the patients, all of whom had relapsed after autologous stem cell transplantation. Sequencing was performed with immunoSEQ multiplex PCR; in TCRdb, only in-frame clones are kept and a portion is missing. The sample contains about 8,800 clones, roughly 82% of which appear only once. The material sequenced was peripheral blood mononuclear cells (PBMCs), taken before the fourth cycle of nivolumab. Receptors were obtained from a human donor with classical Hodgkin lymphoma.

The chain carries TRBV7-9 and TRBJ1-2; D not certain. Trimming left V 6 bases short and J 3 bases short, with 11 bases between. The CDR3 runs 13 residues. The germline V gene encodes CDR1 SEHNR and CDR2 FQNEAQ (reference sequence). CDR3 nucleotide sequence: TGTGCCAGCAGTCCCCCTTGGGACTATGGCTACACCTTC. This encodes CASSPPWDYGYTF.

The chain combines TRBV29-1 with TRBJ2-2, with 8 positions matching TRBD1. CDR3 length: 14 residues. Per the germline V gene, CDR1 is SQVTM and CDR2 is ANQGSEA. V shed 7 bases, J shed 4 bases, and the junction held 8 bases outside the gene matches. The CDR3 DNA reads TGCAGCGCGAGGGACAGGCTACCCACCGGGGAGCTGTTTTTT. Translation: CSARDRLPTGELFF.

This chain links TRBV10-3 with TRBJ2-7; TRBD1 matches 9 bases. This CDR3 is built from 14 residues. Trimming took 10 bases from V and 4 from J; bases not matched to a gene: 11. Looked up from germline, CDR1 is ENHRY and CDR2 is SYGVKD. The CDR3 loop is CASRRDREGYEQYF. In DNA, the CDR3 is TGTGCCAGCCGGAGGGACAGGGAGGGTTACGAGCAGTACTTC.

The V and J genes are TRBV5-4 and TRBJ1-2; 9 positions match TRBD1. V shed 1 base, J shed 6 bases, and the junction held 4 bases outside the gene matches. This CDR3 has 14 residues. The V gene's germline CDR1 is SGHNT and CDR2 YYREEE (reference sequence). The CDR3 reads CASSLTGGSHGYTF. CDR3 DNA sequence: TGTGCCAGCAGCTTGACAGGGGGCTCTCATGGCTACACCTTC.

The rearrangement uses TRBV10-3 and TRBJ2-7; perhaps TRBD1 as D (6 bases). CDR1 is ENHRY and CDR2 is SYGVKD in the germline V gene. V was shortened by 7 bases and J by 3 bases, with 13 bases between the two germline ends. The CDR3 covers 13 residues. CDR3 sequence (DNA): TGTGCCATCAAGGACAGTTCAAACTACGAGCAGTACTTC. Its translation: CAIKDSSNYEQYF.

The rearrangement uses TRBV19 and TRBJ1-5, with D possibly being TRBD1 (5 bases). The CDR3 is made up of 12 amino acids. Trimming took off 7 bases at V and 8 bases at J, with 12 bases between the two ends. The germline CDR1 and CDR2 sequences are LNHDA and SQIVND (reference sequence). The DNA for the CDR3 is TGTGCCAGTAAGGGGTCAGCGGAGCCCCAGCATTTT. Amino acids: CASKGSAEPQHF.

The DNA for the CDR3 is TGTGCCTGGAGCAATCTATCCTTCTCTGGGGCCAACGTCCTGACTTTC. It translates to CAWSNLSFSGANVLTF. The V and J genes are TRBV30 and TRBJ2-6; unclear D gene. The CDR3 is made up of 16 amino acids. Germline V gene sequence: CDR1 GTSNPN, CDR2 SVGIG (reference sequence). Trimming pared 3 bases from V and 0 bases from J, leaving 12 bases between.

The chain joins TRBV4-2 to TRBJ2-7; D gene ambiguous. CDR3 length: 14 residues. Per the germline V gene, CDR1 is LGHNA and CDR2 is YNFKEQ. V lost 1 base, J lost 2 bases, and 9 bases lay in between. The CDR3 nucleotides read TGTGCCAGCAGCCAAGTTGTCGGACCCTACGAGCAGTACTTC. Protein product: CASSQVVGPYEQYF.

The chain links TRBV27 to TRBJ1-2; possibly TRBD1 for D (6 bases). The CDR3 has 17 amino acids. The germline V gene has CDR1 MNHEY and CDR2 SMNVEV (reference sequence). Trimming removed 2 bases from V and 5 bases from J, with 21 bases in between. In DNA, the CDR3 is TGTGCCAGCAGTTTAACAGGCCCATCGGGGGGGCATTATGGCTACACCTTC. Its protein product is CASSLTGPSGGHYGYTF.

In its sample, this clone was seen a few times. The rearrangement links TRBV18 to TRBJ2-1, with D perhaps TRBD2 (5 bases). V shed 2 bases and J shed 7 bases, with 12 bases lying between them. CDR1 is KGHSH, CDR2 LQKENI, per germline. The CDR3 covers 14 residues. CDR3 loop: CASSPLREPNEQFF. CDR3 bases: TGTGCCAGCTCACCATTGAGGGAGCCTAATGAGCAGTTCTTC.

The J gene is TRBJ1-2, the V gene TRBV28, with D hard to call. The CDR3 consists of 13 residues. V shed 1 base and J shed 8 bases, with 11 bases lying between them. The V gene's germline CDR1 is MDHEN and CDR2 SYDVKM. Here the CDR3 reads CASSLFRRKGYTF. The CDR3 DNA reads TGTGCCAGCAGTTTATTCCGGCGGAAAGGCTACACCTTC.

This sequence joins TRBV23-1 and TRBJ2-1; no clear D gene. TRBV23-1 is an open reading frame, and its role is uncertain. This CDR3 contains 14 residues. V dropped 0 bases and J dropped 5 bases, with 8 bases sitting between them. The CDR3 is CASSQSQANNEQFF. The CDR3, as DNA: TGCGCCAGCAGTCAATCTCAAGCGAACAATGAGCAGTTCTTC.

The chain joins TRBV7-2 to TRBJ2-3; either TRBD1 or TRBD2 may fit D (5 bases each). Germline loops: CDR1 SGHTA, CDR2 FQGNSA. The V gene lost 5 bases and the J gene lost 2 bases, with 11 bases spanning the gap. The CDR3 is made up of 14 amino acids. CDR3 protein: CASSLGPVTDTQYF. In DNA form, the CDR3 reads TGTGCCAGCAGCCTGGGACCAGTCACAGATACGCAGTATTTT.

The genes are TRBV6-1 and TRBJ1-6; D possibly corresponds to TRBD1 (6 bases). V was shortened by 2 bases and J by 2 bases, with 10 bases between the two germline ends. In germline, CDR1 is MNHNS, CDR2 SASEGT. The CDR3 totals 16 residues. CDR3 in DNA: TGTGCCAGCAGTGAATACAGGGCCGCCTATAATTCACCCCTCCACTTT. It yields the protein CASSEYRAAYNSPLHF.

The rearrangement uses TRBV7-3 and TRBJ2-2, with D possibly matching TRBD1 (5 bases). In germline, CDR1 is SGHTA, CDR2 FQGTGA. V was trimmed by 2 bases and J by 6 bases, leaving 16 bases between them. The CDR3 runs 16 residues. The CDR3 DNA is TGTGCCAGCAGCTTATACCAGGGTACCCTGTCCGGGGAGCTGTTTTTT. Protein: CASSLYQGTLSGELFF.

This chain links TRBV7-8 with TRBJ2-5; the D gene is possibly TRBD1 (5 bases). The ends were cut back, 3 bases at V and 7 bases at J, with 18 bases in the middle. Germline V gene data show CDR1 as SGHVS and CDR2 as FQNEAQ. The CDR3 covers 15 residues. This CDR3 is CASSFDRQRQTTQYF. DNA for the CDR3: TGTGCCAGCAGCTTTGATAGGCAGCGACAGACGACCCAGTACTTC.

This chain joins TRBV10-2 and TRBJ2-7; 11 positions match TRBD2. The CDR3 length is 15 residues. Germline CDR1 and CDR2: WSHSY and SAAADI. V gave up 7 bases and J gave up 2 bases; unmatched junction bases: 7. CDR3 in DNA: TGCGCCAGCAACCTAGCGGGAGGAACTACCTACGAGCAGTACTTC. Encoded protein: CASNLAGGTTYEQYF.

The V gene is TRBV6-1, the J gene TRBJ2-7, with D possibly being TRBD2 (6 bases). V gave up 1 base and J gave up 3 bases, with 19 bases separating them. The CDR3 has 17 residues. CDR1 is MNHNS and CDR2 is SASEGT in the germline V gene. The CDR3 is CASSEVTGVGGNYEQYF. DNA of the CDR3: TGTGCCAGCAGTGAAGTAACGGGGGTAGGAGGGAACTACGAGCAGTACTTC.

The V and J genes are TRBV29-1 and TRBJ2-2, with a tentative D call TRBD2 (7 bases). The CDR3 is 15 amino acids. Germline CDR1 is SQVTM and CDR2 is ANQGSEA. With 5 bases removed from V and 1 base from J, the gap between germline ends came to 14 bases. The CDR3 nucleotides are TGCAGCGTTCAGGGAGGGGGGCTGAACACCGGGGAGCTGTTTTTT. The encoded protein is CSVQGGGLNTGELFF.

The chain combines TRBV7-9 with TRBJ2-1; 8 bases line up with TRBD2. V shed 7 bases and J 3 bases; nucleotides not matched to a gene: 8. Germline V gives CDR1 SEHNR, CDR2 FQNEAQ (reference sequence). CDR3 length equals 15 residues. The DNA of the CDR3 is TGTGCCAGCACCACAATAGCGGGACTCTACAATGAGCAGTTCTTC. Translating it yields CASTTIAGLYNEQFF.

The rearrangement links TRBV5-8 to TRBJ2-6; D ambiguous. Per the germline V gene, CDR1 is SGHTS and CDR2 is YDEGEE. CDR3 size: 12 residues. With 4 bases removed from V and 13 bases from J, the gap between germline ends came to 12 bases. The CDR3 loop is CASSGQRTVLTF. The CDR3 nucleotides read TGTGCCAGCAGCGGGCAACGGACGGTCCTGACTTTC.